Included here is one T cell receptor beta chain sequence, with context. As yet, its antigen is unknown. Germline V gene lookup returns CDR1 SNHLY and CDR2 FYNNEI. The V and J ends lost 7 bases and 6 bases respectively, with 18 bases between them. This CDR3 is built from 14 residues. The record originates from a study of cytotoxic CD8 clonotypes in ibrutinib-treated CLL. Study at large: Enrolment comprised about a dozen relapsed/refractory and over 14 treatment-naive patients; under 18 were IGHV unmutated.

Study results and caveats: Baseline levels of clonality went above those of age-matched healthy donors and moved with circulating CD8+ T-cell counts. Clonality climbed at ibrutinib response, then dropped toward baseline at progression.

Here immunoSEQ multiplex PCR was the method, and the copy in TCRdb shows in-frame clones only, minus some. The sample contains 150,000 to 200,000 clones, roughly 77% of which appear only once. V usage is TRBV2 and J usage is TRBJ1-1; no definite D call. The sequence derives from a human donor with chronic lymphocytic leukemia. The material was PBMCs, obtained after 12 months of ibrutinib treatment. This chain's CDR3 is CASTLESPIAEAFF. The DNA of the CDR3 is TGTGCCAGCACCCTGGAGAGCCCGATCGCTGAAGCTTTCTTT.